Below, 29 T cell receptor beta chains from the same sample are listed, as sequenced in a study of T cell changes during pregnancy in multiple sclerosis (dated by TCRdb to between 2018 and 2021). Library preparation used the immunoSEQ multiplex PCR assay. In its TCRdb copy, this immuneACCESS table keeps in-frame sequences only and misses some clones. Where compared with another copy, unresolved V genes explain less than half of these, and the others have no known cause. The sample records about 70,000 clones, 80% to 95% of which are singletons. The ten largest clonotypes hold approximately 2.4% of the sample. Material: peripheral blood, obtained before pregnancy. The receptors here all came from a female donor with multiple sclerosis, enrolled in a pregnancy study.

V is TRBV7-9 and J is TRBJ2-2, with 9 positions matching TRBD2. This CDR3 contains 17 residues. CDR1 SEHNR and CDR2 FQNEAQ come from the germline V gene (reference sequence). V lost 2 bases and J lost 7; bases outside the gene matches: 11. The CDR3 region is CASSLLTASGTNGELFF. The CDR3 nucleotides read TGTGCCAGCAGCTTATTGACCGCTAGCGGGACTAACGGGGAGCTGTTTTTT.

V and J are TRBV28 and TRBJ2-7, with 7 bases aligning to TRBD2. From germline, CDR1 is MDHEN and CDR2 SYDVKM. J was trimmed by 4 bases and V by 2 bases; bases with no gene match: 5. The CDR3 has 14 amino acids. The CDR3 bases are TGTGCCAGCAGTTTACGAGCGGGACGTTACGAGCAGTACTTC. Protein sequence: CASSLRAGRYEQYF.

The chain carries TRBV18 and TRBJ2-7; 7 bases match TRBD1. The V gene's germline CDR1 is KGHSH and CDR2 LQKENI. V lost 6 bases and J lost 1; bases outside the gene matches: 12. This CDR3 comprises 16 residues. The DNA of the CDR3 is TGTGCCAGCTCGCAAAATGCTCCAGGGGGTTCCTACGAGCAGTACTTC. This sequence encodes CASSQNAPGGSYEQYF.

The chain combines TRBV19 with TRBJ1-5; 7 bases are a match to TRBD1. Unmatched junction bases numbered 15, after V lost 5 bases and J lost 5 bases. The germline gives CDR1 LNHDA, CDR2 SQIVND (reference sequence). The CDR3 is 17 amino acids. This chain's CDR3 is CASSPYPGRGLDQPQHF. Here the CDR3 DNA reads TGTGCCAGTAGTCCTTACCCTGGTAGGGGGCTAGATCAGCCCCAGCATTTT.

The gene calls are TRBV5-4 and TRBJ2-7; 14 positions agree with TRBD2. Germline V lookup: CDR1 SGHNT, CDR2 YYREEE (reference sequence). This CDR3 is built from 16 residues. V was clipped by 4 bases and J by 5 bases; unmatched bases: 8. CDR3 DNA: TGTGCCAGCAGCCCCAAGGGACTAGCGGGGGCCGACGAGCAGTACTTC. It yields the protein CASSPKGLAGADEQYF.

The chain recombines TRBV29-1 with TRBJ2-5; 8 bases are shared with TRBD2. J was trimmed by 5 bases and V by 7 bases; bases with no gene match: 9. The CDR3 spans 13 residues. Germline values: CDR1 SQVTM, CDR2 ANQGSEA. CDR3 amino acids: CSAILAEVETQYF. CDR3 nucleotides: TGCAGCGCGATACTAGCGGAGGTGGAGACCCAGTACTTC. Based on the CDR3 plus reference TRBV29-1 and TRBJ2-5, the full variable domain is SAVISQKPSRDICQRGTSLTIQCQVDSQVTMMFWYRQQPGQSLTLIATANQGSEATYESGFVIDKFPISRPNLTFSTLTVSNMSPEDSSIYLCSAILAEVETQYFGPGTRLLVL.

The chain combines TRBV9 with TRBJ1-2; D perhaps matches TRBD1 (6 bases). This CDR3 is built from 15 residues. Germline lookup yields CDR1 SGDLS and CDR2 YYNGEE. Trimming took 0 bases from V and 4 from J, leaving 13 bases between them. CDR3 sequence reads: CASSVEDRPGYGYTF. The CDR3 DNA is TGTGCCAGCAGCGTAGAGGACAGACCTGGCTATGGCTACACCTTC.

This chain connects TRBV11-3 to TRBJ2-1; 10 bases fit TRBD2. Germline assignment: CDR1 SGHNT and CDR2 YENEEA. The trim removed 2 bases at V and 5 bases at J, leaving 3 bases unmatched. The CDR3 has 15 amino acids. CDR3 in DNA: TGTGCCAGCAGCTTACAACTAGCGGGAAACAATGAGCAGTTCTTC. It is translated as CASSLQLAGNNEQFF.

The chain employs TRBV7-9 and TRBJ2-1; D might be TRBD2 (5 bases). Germline CDR1 and CDR2: SEHNR and FQNEAQ (reference sequence). The CDR3 is 13 amino acids. V was trimmed by 4 bases and J by 10 bases, leaving 14 bases between them. The CDR3 bases are TGTGCCAGCAGCTCGCTTGGGAGCGTCGAGCAGTTCTTC. It encodes CASSSLGSVEQFF.

The chain links TRBV9 to TRBJ1-1, with D uncertain. Trimming stripped 3 bases from V and 1 base from J, with 10 bases between. Germline V gene lookup returns CDR1 SGDLS and CDR2 YYNGEE. This CDR3 spans 14 amino acids. This CDR3 is CASSDRDGNTEAFF. The CDR3 coding sequence is TGTGCCAGCAGCGACAGAGACGGGAACACTGAAGCTTTCTTT.

This chain joins TRBV11-2 and TRBJ2-7, with 10 positions matching TRBD2. Germline V gene lookup returns CDR1 SGHAT and CDR2 FQNNGV. The CDR3 runs 14 residues. V shed 5 bases, J shed 6 bases, and the junction held 7 bases outside the gene matches. The CDR3 DNA reads as TGTGCCAGCAGCGTTCTAGCGGGAGAGGGCGAGCAGTACTTC. Amino acids: CASSVLAGEGEQYF. Full variable domain (outside the CDR3, taken from reference TRBV11-2 and TRBJ2-7): EAGVAQSPRYKIIEKRQSVAFWCNPISGHATLYWYQQILGQGPKLLIQFQNNGVVDDSQLPKDRFSAERLKGVDSTLKIQPAKLEDSAVYLCASSVLAGEGEQYFGPGTRLTVT.

The chain uses TRBV2 and TRBJ1-2; D might be TRBD1 (6 bases). V was trimmed by 5 bases and J by 7 bases, leaving 20 bases between them. CDR3 length: 15 amino acids. Germline loops: CDR1 SNHLY, CDR2 FYNNEI. In DNA, the CDR3 is TGTGCCAGCAGTTTTTCGACAGGACAGCTTGGTGGCTACACCTTC. Amino acid sequence: CASSFSTGQLGGYTF.

V and J are TRBV14 and TRBJ2-2; TRBD2 aligns across 11 bases. Germline CDR1 and CDR2: SGHDN and FVKESK. V lost 4 bases and J lost 5; bases outside the gene matches: 9. This CDR3 has 17 residues. The CDR3 nucleotides are TGTGCCAGCAGCCCGAAGCTAGCGGGAGGTCGAACCGGGGAGCTGTTTTTT. Protein product: CASSPKLAGGRTGELFF.

The chain couples TRBV10-2 to TRBJ2-7, with D uncertain. The germline V gene encodes CDR1 WSHSY and CDR2 SAAADI. V lost 4 bases and J lost 6, with 13 bases in between. This CDR3 comprises 13 residues. The CDR3 sequence: CASSGGEEGEQYF. The DNA for the CDR3 is TGCGCCAGCAGTGGCGGAGAGGAAGGCGAGCAGTACTTC.

The chain has TRBV5-4 and TRBJ1-2, with 7 positions matching TRBD1. CDR3 length: 13 residues. V was pared by 4 bases and J by 4 bases, with 4 bases of the junction left unmatched. The germline CDR1 and CDR2 sequences are SGHNT and YYREEE (reference sequence). This CDR3 is CASSPGTVYGYTF. DNA for the CDR3: TGTGCCAGCAGCCCAGGGACAGTCTATGGCTACACCTTC.

The chain couples TRBV9 to TRBJ2-5; 15 positions agree with TRBD2. CDR3 length: 19 residues. Germline V gene lookup returns CDR1 SGDLS and CDR2 YYNGEE. After removal of 0 bases from V and 0 bases from J, the junction contained 6 bases not matched to a gene. CDR3 amino acids: CASSVGPGLAGGNQETQYF. The CDR3 region has the DNA TGTGCCAGCAGCGTAGGTCCGGGACTAGCGGGAGGCAACCAAGAGACCCAGTACTTC.

The CDR3 sequence: CASSFSTGSYEQYF. In DNA form, the CDR3 reads TGTGCCAGCAGCTTCTCTACAGGGTCCTACGAGCAGTACTTC. This chain connects TRBV7-2 to TRBJ2-7; tentatively, D is TRBD1 (6 bases). The CDR3 is made up of 14 amino acids. The ends were cut back, 3 bases at V and 1 base at J, with 10 bases in the middle. Germline V gives CDR1 SGHTA, CDR2 FQGNSA.

The gene calls are TRBV29-1 and TRBJ2-4; tentative D call: TRBD2 (6 bases). Germline V CDR1 and CDR2: SQVTM, ANQGSEA. Deletions cut 4 bases from V and 0 bases from J, with 7 bases between. This CDR3 spans 13 amino acids. The CDR3 nucleotides read TGCAGCGTTGGTAGCGGAGCCAAAAACATTCAGTACTTC. It codes for CSVGSGAKNIQYF.

This clone showed up just a few times. The chain carries TRBV7-2 and TRBJ2-7; 11 bases match TRBD2. This CDR3 is built from 15 residues. Germline V gives CDR1 SGHTA, CDR2 FQGNSA. Trimming at V came to 4 bases and at J to 3 bases, leaving 5 bases not matched to a gene. CDR3 residues: CASSSSGTSGYEQYF. As DNA, the CDR3 is TGTGCCAGCAGCTCCTCCGGGACTAGCGGCTACGAGCAGTACTTC.

The chain couples TRBV5-6 to TRBJ2-3; the match to TRBD1 covers 9 bases. Per germline, CDR1 SGHDT and CDR2 YYEEEE. The CDR3 has 17 residues. With V trimmed by 0 bases and J by 4 bases, 9 bases remained unmatched. The CDR3 region is CASSLAGQGGGPDTQYF. CDR3 DNA: TGTGCCAGCAGCTTGGCGGGACAGGGTGGAGGTCCAGATACGCAGTATTTT.

The CDR3 DNA is TGTGCCAGCAGCTTATCGGGACAGCGTAACTATGGCTACACCTTC. Its protein product is CASSLSGQRNYGYTF. V usage is TRBV7-9 and J usage is TRBJ1-2, with 7 bases identical to TRBD1. Germline loops: CDR1 SEHNR, CDR2 FQNEAQ (reference sequence). V was pared by 2 bases and J by 1 base, with 4 bases of the junction left unmatched. CDR3 length: 15 amino acids.

The rearrangement links TRBV10-1 to TRBJ2-2; D may be TRBD1 (5 bases). The CDR3 is 16 residues long. Germline-derived CDR1 and CDR2 are WNHNN and SYGVQD (reference sequence). Trimming cost V 7 bases and J 4 bases, with 19 bases left between them. The CDR3: CASISCRVDLTGELFF. The CDR3 bases are TGCGCCAGCATCAGTTGCAGGGTCGATCTCACCGGGGAGCTGTTTTTT.

This chain joins TRBV4-1 and TRBJ2-1; maybe TRBD2 (5 bases). The V gene's germline CDR1 is MGHRA and CDR2 YSYEKL. The CDR3 covers 14 residues. Trimming shortened V by 0 bases and J by 8 bases, and 11 bases separated the two germline ends. CDR3 in amino acids: CASSQEGTSYEQFF. In DNA, the CDR3 is TGCGCCAGCAGCCAAGAGGGAACTAGTTATGAGCAGTTCTTC.

A single count supports this clone. The chain is built from TRBV6-6 and TRBJ2-2, with D maybe TRBD2 (5 bases). The CDR3 has 16 amino acids. Trimming took 2 bases from V and 4 from J, leaving 14 bases between them. Per the germline V gene, CDR1 is MNHNY and CDR2 is SVGAGI (reference sequence). CDR3 DNA sequence: TGTGCCAGCAGTTACGACCTAAGCGGACTCACCGGGGAGCTGTTTTTT. Translation gives CASSYDLSGLTGELFF.

This clone showed up just once. The chain carries TRBV7-9 and TRBJ1-1; maybe TRBD1 (6 bases). Germline CDR1 and CDR2: SEHNR and FQNEAQ (reference sequence). V was clipped by 3 bases and J by 1 base, with 9 bases between them. The CDR3 length is 14 residues. CDR3 sequence (DNA): TGTGCCAGCAGCTTTGAACAGGGGAACACTGAAGCTTTCTTT. Amino acids: CASSFEQGNTEAFF. Using reference TRBV7-9 and TRBJ1-1 for the parts outside the CDR3, the full variable domain is DTGVSQNPRHKITKRGQNVTFRCDPISEHNRLYWYRQTLGQGPEFLTYFQNEAQLEKSRLLSDRFSAERPKGSFSTLEIQRTEQGDSAMYLCASSFEQGNTEAFFGQGTRLTVV.

The chain joins TRBV10-3 to TRBJ2-2; 7 bases align to TRBD2. The CDR3 totals 16 residues. The germline V gene encodes CDR1 ENHRY and CDR2 SYGVKD. The junction had 5 bases not matched to a gene; V was cut back by 4 bases and J by 0 bases. The CDR3 DNA sequence: TGTGCCATCAGTGCGACTAGCCCCTCGAACACCGGGGAGCTGTTTTTT. It yields the protein CAISATSPSNTGELFF.

The chain has TRBV9 and TRBJ2-3, with D maybe TRBD1 (6 bases). CDR1 SGDLS and CDR2 YYNGEE come from the germline V gene. V lost 0 bases and J lost 0, with 14 bases in between. This CDR3 is built from 17 residues. The CDR3 loop reads CASSVVGAASSTDTQYF. CDR3 DNA sequence: TGTGCCAGCAGCGTAGTGGGGGCAGCTAGCAGCACAGATACGCAGTATTTT.

Concerning this clone itself: The junction departs from germline at one end; a sequencing error may be responsible. This chain links TRBV11-2 with TRBJ2-7; D gene uncertain. CDR1 is SGHAT, CDR2 FQNNGV, per germline. The CDR3 is 13 residues long. Here the CDR3 reads CASSLDIVRPSAF. The DNA of the CDR3 is TGTGCCAGCAGCTTAGATATTGTCAGACCAAGCGCCTTC.

The chain is built from TRBV5-1 and TRBJ2-7; 9 bases line up with TRBD1. The CDR3 length is 15 residues. J lost 2 bases, V lost 4 bases, and 7 bases had no gene match. The V gene's germline CDR1 is SGHRS and CDR2 YFSETQ. In DNA form, the CDR3 reads TGCGCCAGCAGCCAGGGACAGGGAGGGACCTACGAGCAGTACTTC. As protein: CASSQGQGGTYEQYF.